This entry describes one TCR beta chain. In the source study's methods: The assay estimated nucleated cells by amplifying reference gene primers. Sequencing was performed with immunoSEQ multiplex PCR; in TCRdb, only in-frame clones are kept and a portion is missing. V and J calls plus clone size are reproduced from that table; the DNA served to infer D and trimming. The sample includes 95,000 to 120,000 clones, about 88% of them seen just once. The sample originates from a study of blood T cell repertoires in COVID-19. About the study: The United States, Italy and Spain supplied acute and convalescent COVID-19 samples. T cells, B-cell-depleted T cells, or PBMCs supplied cDNA or gDNA.

This clonotype originated in a woman aged 70-85 years who had recovered from COVID-19. Material: peripheral blood.

CDR3 DNA: TGCGCCAGCAGCCAAGGTCAGGGCCTGAGTGCTTTCTTT. Amino acids: CASSQGQGLSAFF. V and J are TRBV4-1 and TRBJ1-1; perhaps TRBD1 as D (5 bases). Germline CDR1 reads MGHRA; CDR2 reads YSYEKL. Trimming shortened V by 1 base and J by 11 bases, and 14 bases separated the two germline ends. The CDR3 contains 13 residues.